These 14 T cell receptor beta chains were sequenced from one sample in a study of cytomegalovirus exposure and HLA in healthy donors. PCR employed 60 Vbeta and 13 Jbeta primers. Generated by immunoSEQ multiplex PCR, the TCRdb table keeps only in-frame clones and is missing some. The sample table sets out 150,000 to 200,000 clones. The sequenced material came from PBMCs. These receptors all stem from a man aged 25 to 40 in good health and CMV-seronegative.

The V gene is TRBV28, the J gene TRBJ1-4; D not resolved. Germline V gene lookup returns CDR1 MDHEN and CDR2 SYDVKM. The CDR3 runs 14 residues. Trimming took 7 bases from V and 4 from J, leaving 13 bases between them. The CDR3 DNA follows: TGTGCCAGCAAGTTTACCCAGTTTAATGAAAAACTGTTTTTT. Protein: CASKFTQFNEKLFF. Using reference TRBV28 and TRBJ1-4 for the parts outside the CDR3, the full variable domain is DVKVTQSSRYLVKRTGEKVFLECVQDMDHENMFWYRQDPGLGLRLIYFSYDVKMKEKGDIPEGYSVSREKKERFSLILESASTNQTSMYLCASKFTQFNEKLFFGSGTQLSVL.

The chain links TRBV30 to TRBJ2-7, with 13 positions matching TRBD2. CDR3 length: 16 amino acids. The V gene's germline CDR1 is GTSNPN and CDR2 SVGIG (reference sequence). Unmatched junction bases numbered 4, after V lost 0 bases and J lost 2 bases. CDR3 bases: TGTGCCTGGAGTGTACCGGGGACTAGCGGGACCTACGAGCAGTACTTC. Amino acids: CAWSVPGTSGTYEQYF.

This chain joins TRBV6-1 and TRBJ2-5, with a possible D match to TRBD2 (6 bases). CDR1 and CDR2 (germline): MNHNS, SASEGT. This CDR3 comprises 16 residues. The V end lost 2 bases, the J end lost 2 bases, and 15 bases lay between the germline ends. CDR3 sequence reads: CASSEFSWGDQETQYF. CDR3 nucleotide sequence: TGTGCCAGCAGTGAATTTAGTTGGGGGGATCAAGAGACCCAGTACTTC.

The gene calls are TRBV6-5 and TRBJ1-2, with 10 bases matching TRBD1. The V and J ends lost 7 bases and 8 bases, in that order; junction bases with no gene match: 10. The CDR3 has 14 residues. CDR1 is MNHEY and CDR2 is SVGAGI in the germline V gene. CDR3 loop: CASTMDRGSRGYTF. In DNA, the CDR3 is TGTGCCAGCACCATGGACAGGGGGAGTCGAGGCTACACCTTC.

V is TRBV5-4 and J is TRBJ2-1, with TRBD1 matching 10 bases. In germline, CDR1 is SGHNT, CDR2 YYREEE (reference sequence). The CDR3 consists of 16 residues. V lost 3 bases to trimming and J lost 3 bases; unmatched junction nucleotides: 6. The CDR3 bases are TGTGCCAGCAGCTGGGGGACAGGGGCCCGCTACAATGAGCAGTTCTTC. This codes for CASSWGTGARYNEQFF.

The chain joins TRBV18 to TRBJ1-4, with TRBD1 matching 8 bases. This CDR3 is 17 amino acids long. The germline V gene encodes CDR1 KGHSH and CDR2 LQKENI. Trimming at V came to 4 bases and at J to 0 bases, leaving 7 bases not matched to a gene. The CDR3 nucleotides are TGTGCCAGCTCACTATTGGACAGGGCGGCAACTAATGAAAAACTGTTTTTT. This translates into CASSLLDRAATNEKLFF.

The chain carries TRBV7-3 and TRBJ1-1; 7 bases match TRBD1. CDR3 size: 14 residues. V lost 5 bases and J lost 3; bases outside the gene matches: 6. Germline V CDR1 and CDR2: SGHTA, FQGTGA. The CDR3: CASSKGQSDTEAFF. The CDR3 DNA follows: TGTGCCAGCAGCAAGGGACAGTCGGACACTGAAGCTTTCTTT.

This chain links TRBV5-4 with TRBJ2-1; 8 positions match TRBD2. V was pared by 2 bases and J by 9 bases, with 7 bases of the junction left unmatched. CDR3 length: 14 amino acids. Germline V gives CDR1 SGHNT, CDR2 YYREEE (reference sequence). The CDR3 DNA is TGTGCCAGCAGCTTTCCGGGGGGGTCCTCTGAGCAGTTCTTC. Translating it yields CASSFPGGSSEQFF.

V is TRBV9 and J is TRBJ2-7; perhaps TRBD1 as D (6 bases). CDR3 length equals 15 residues. CDR1 SGDLS and CDR2 YYNGEE come from the germline V gene. Between the trimmed V and J ends, which lost 2 bases and 3 bases, there was a span of 15 bases. The CDR3 sequence: CASSVTGSHIYEQYF. CDR3 DNA sequence: TGTGCCAGCAGCGTCACAGGGTCTCACATCTACGAGCAGTACTTC.

The CDR3 is CASSDDRASNQPQHF. CDR3 DNA sequence: TGTGCCAGCAGTGATGACAGGGCGAGCAATCAGCCCCAGCATTTT. The chain joins TRBV2 to TRBJ1-5, with 7 bases matching TRBD1. The CDR3 extends over 15 amino acids. The J segment lost 1 base and the V segment lost 3 bases, leaving 3 bases of the junction unmatched. From germline, CDR1 is SNHLY and CDR2 FYNNEI.

This sequence joins TRBV19 and TRBJ2-3, with TRBD2 matching over 8 bases. This CDR3 has 13 residues. Trimming at V came to 10 bases and at J to 4 bases, leaving 7 bases not matched to a gene. Germline CDR1 reads LNHDA; CDR2 reads SQIVND (reference sequence). CDR3 protein: CATRASGSDTQYF. CDR3 nucleotide sequence: TGTGCCACTAGGGCTAGCGGGTCAGATACGCAGTATTTT. Full variable domain (missing parts from reference TRBV19 and TRBJ2-3): DGGITQSPKYLFRKEGQNVTLSCEQNLNHDAMYWYRQDPGQGLRLIYYSQIVNDFQKGDIAEGYSVSREKKESFPLTVTSAQKNPTAFYLCATRASGSDTQYFGPGTRLTVL.

V gene TRBV7-9 combines with J gene TRBJ2-7, with D hard to call. This CDR3 is 12 amino acids long. Looked up from germline, CDR1 is SEHNR and CDR2 is FQNEAQ (reference sequence). The V gene lost 5 bases and the J gene lost 1 base, with 6 bases spanning the gap. For the CDR3, the DNA is TGTGCCAGCAGCCCAGGTTCCTACGAGCAGTACTTC. Protein: CASSPGSYEQYF.

The chain couples TRBV6-6 to TRBJ2-7; D is possibly TRBD1 (5 bases). From germline, CDR1 is MNHNY and CDR2 SVGAGI (reference sequence). The CDR3 extends over 15 amino acids. Trimming removed 6 bases from V and 2 bases from J, with 17 bases in between. The CDR3 sequence: CASSVEGAGAYEQYF. In DNA form, the CDR3 reads TGTGCCAGCAGCGTCGAAGGGGCAGGAGCCTACGAGCAGTACTTC.

The chain has TRBV10-3 and TRBJ2-1; D unresolved. This CDR3 has 13 residues. Germline V lookup: CDR1 ENHRY, CDR2 SYGVKD. Trimming removed 2 bases at V and 7 bases at J, with 9 bases between. CDR3 residues: CAISEGSSNEQFF. For the CDR3, the DNA is TGTGCCATCAGTGAGGGGTCTAGTAATGAGCAGTTCTTC.